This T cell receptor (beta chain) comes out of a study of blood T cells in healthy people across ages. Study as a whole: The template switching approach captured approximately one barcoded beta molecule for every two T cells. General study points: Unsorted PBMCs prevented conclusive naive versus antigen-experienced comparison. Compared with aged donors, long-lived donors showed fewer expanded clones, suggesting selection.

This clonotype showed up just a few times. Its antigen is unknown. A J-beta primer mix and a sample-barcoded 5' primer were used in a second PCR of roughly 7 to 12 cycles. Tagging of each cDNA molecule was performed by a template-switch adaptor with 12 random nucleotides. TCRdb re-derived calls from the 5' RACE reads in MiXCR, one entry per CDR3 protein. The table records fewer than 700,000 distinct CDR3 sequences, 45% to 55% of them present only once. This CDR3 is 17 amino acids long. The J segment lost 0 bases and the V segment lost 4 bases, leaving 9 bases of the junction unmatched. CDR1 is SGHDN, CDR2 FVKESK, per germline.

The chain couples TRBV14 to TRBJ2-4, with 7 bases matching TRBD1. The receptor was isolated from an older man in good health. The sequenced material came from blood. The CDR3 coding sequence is TGTGCCAGCAGCCGCGAACAGGGGCAGTTAGCCAAAAACATTCAGTACTTC. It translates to CASSREQGQLAKNIQYF.